Only a few counts were recorded for the clone carrying this TCR beta chain. Primers: 60 Vbeta forward and 13 Jbeta reverse. The table came from immunoSEQ multiplex PCR; TCRdb's copy has only in-frame clones and leaves some out. Of a few hundred thousand clones in the sample, around 80% were seen once. This sample is drawn from a study of cytomegalovirus exposure and HLA in healthy donors. The sample consisted of PBMCs. The TCR was taken from a woman aged 60-75 years in good health and CMV-seropositive.

CDR3: CASSSPDMSYNEQFF. The CDR3, as DNA: TGTGCCAGCAGTTCACCCGACATGTCCTACAATGAGCAGTTCTTC. The chain employs TRBV28 and TRBJ2-1, with unresolved D. Trimming cost V 4 bases and J 1 base, with 11 bases left between them. CDR1 and CDR2 (germline): MDHEN, SYDVKM. The length of the CDR3 is 15 residues.